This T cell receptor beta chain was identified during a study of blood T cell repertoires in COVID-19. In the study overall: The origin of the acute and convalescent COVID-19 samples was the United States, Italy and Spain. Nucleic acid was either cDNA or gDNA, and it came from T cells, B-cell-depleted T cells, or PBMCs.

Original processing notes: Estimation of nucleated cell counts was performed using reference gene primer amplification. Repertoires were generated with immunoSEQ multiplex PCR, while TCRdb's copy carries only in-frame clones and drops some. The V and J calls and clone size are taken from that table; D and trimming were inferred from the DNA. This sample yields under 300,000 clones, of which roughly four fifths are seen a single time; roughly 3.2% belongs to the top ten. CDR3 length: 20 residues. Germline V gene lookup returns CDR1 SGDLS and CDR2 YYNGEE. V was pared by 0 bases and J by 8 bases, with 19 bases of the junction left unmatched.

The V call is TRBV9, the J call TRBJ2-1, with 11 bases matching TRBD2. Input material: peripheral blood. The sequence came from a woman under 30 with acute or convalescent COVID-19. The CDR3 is CASSVEGFGTSGSILDEQFF. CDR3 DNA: TGTGCCAGCAGCGTAGAAGGATTTGGAACTAGCGGGAGTATTTTGGATGAGCAGTTCTTC.